This is a list of T cell receptor beta chains from one sample in a study of post-analysis software for immune sequencing data. Via MiXCR, TCRdb re-called the PCR reads, giving one row per CDR3 protein. The table lists about 570,000 distinct CDR3 sequences, around a third of them singletons. Sequenced input: blood. The receptors shown here come from a girl aged 2-17 years with multiple sclerosis. Both conserved end residues are part of each CDR3. Each record gives: D gene, J gene, clone size, V gene, CDR3 protein, CDR3 DNA. A D gene is named only where the DNA matches it firmly. Size is stated for part of the rows, as once, few or many counts, or as a class when the clone is expanded.

TRBD1,TRBJ1-4,NA,TRBV28,CASSLERDRVGEKLFF,TGTGCCAGCAGTTTAGAAAGAGACAGGGTGGGGGAAAAACTGTTTTTT
TRBD1,TRBJ2-2,NA,TRBV5-1,CASSLANPRWTGILGELFF,TGCGCCAGCAGCTTAGCCAACCCGCGATGGACAGGCATATTGGGGGAGCTGTTTTTT
TRBD2,TRBJ2-7,NA,TRBV20-1,CSARDHGSGRYEQYF,TGCAGTGCTAGAGATCACGGTAGCGGGCGATACGAGCAGTACTTC
TRBD2,TRBJ2-1,NA,TRBV7-2,CASSLFSGGDNEQLF,TGTGCCAGCAGCTTATTCTCGGGGGGGGATAATGAGCAGTTATTC
NA,TRBJ2-3,many,TRBV20-1,CSARGHGQKATNTQYF,TGCAGTGCTAGAGGTCATGGACAGAAGGCTACGAATACGCAGTATTTT
NA,TRBJ1-2,few,TRBV20-1,CSARDRAVVYGYTF,TGCAGTGCTAGAGATCGCGCGGTTGTCTATGGCTACACCTTC
TRBD2,TRBJ2-7,NA,TRBV20-1,CSARDPLGGSGGYSYEQYF,TGCAGTGCTAGAGATCCCCTGGGCGGTAGCGGGGGGTATAGCTACGAGCAGTACTTC
NA,TRBJ1-6,NA,TRBV20-1,CSTRQSSYNSPLHF,TGCAGTACCAGACAAAGCTCCTATAATTCACCCCTCCACTTT
NA,TRBJ2-2,NA,TRBV7-9,CASSSGPLGGELFF,TGTGCCAGCAGCTCGGGACCTCTAGGCGGGGAGCTGTTTTTT
NA,TRBJ1-5,NA,TRBV5-6,CASSLLFSNQPQHF,TGTGCCAGCAGCTTGCTCTTTAGCAATCAGCCCCAGCATTTT
NA,TRBJ1-1,few,TRBV7-9,CASSYRQAEGTEAFF,TGTGCCAGCAGCTATCGACAGGCAGAGGGCACTGAAGCTTTCTTT
NA,TRBJ1-5,NA,TRBV14,CASSRRDLNQPQHF,TGTGCCAGCAGCCGCCGGGATCTCAATCAGCCCCAGCATTTT
TRBD2,TRBJ2-3,few,TRBV4-2,CASSQLTSGSTDTQYF,TGTGCCAGCAGCCAGCTGACTAGCGGGAGCACAGATACGCAGTATTTT
TRBD2,TRBJ2-1,few,TRBV5-1,CASSLVRGRGGLNEQFF,TGCGCCAGCAGCTTAGTGCGAGGCCGGGGGGGCTTGAATGAGCAGTTCTTC